Listed here are 17 T cell receptor beta chains from one sample, sequenced in a study of T cells in Graves' hyperthyroidism and ophthalmopathy. Template material for amplifying TCR beta CDR3 regions consisted of RNA transcripts. Primed by the HTBI set, a first-round RT-PCR was run on the TCR CDR3. TCRdb recomputed calls from the multiplex PCR reads with MiXCR, one row per CDR3 protein. This table has roughly 840,000 distinct CDR3 sequences, approximately 40% appearing once. The source material was blood. These receptors were collected from a man aged 18 to 35 with Graves' hyperthyroidism.

In the case of this clonotype: As the CDR3 is not closed by the conserved phenylalanine or tryptophan, this likely results from a read error. The chain links TRBV10-1 to TRBJ1-5, with D perhaps TRBD1 (6 bases). Trimming stripped 2 bases from V and 1 base from J, with 9 bases between. The CDR3 covers 15 residues. CDR1 is WNHNN, CDR2 SYGVQD, per germline (reference sequence). The CDR3, as DNA: TGCGCCAGCAGTGAGAGCCAGGGGAGCAATCAGCCCCAGCATTAT. It is translated as CASSESQGSNQPQHY.

This clonotype appeared a few times. J is TRBJ1-4 and V is TRBV9, with a tentative D call TRBD1 (6 bases). The CDR3 spans 15 residues. Per the germline V gene, CDR1 is SGDLS and CDR2 is YYNGEE. V was shortened by 0 bases and J by 7 bases, with 13 bases between the two germline ends. The CDR3 DNA reads TGTGCCAGCAGCGTAGCAGGGGCCGAGGGTGAAAAACTGTTTTTT. Translated: CASSVAGAEGEKLFF.

In the case of this clonotype: A much larger clone sits a single nucleotide away, making a read error possible. This chain joins TRBV7-9 and TRBJ2-7, with a possible D match to TRBD2 (5 bases). V lost 5 bases to trimming and J lost 3 bases, with 11 bases between them. This CDR3 has 13 amino acids. Per germline, CDR1 SEHNR and CDR2 FQNEAQ (reference sequence). CDR3 sequence (DNA): TGTGCCAGCAGCCTTCCTAGCCGCTACGAGCAGTACTTC. The encoded protein is CASSLPSRYEQYF.

V and J are TRBV5-6 and TRBJ2-5; 14 positions match TRBD2. The CDR3 length is 16 residues. The germline V gene has CDR1 SGHDT and CDR2 YYEEEE. V trimming: 3 bases; J trimming: 4 bases; junction bases outside the gene matches: 5. The DNA for the CDR3 is TGTGCCAGCAGCTCGAGGGGACTAGCGGGAGTAGAGACCCAGTACTTC. It encodes CASSSRGLAGVETQYF.

The gene calls are TRBV20-1 and TRBJ2-5, with D maybe TRBD2 (6 bases). Trimming took off 4 bases at V and 3 bases at J, with 18 bases between the two ends. Germline V gives CDR1 DFQATT, CDR2 SNEGSKA (reference sequence). This CDR3 region has 15 residues. The CDR3 sequence is CSANGGTGVKETQYF. As DNA, the CDR3 is TGCAGTGCTAATGGGGGGACGGGAGTAAAAGAGACCCAGTACTTC.

This clonotype was picked up many times. The V gene is TRBV2, the J gene TRBJ1-1; 9 bases agree with TRBD1. Germline loops: CDR1 SNHLY, CDR2 FYNNEI. The length of the CDR3 is 15 residues. V dropped 9 bases and J dropped 1; count of bases not matched to a gene: 9. The CDR3 sequence is CARIIPGQGNTEAFF. DNA of the CDR3: TGTGCCAGAATAATACCGGGACAGGGGAACACTGAAGCTTTCTTT.

This clonotype was seen many times. CDR3 protein: CAIRGQGSETQYF. CDR3 coding DNA: TGTGCCATCAGGGGACAGGGATCAGAGACCCAGTACTTC. The chain links TRBV10-3 to TRBJ2-5, with 9 bases that match TRBD1. Trimming took 6 bases from V and 4 from J; bases not matched to a gene: 3. The CDR3 covers 13 residues. The germline CDR1 and CDR2 sequences are ENHRY and SYGVKD.

As regards this clonotype: A read error may be the cause here, since a much bigger clone is one base away. The rearrangement joins TRBV10-3 to TRBJ1-5; 9 bases are shared with TRBD1. The CDR3 extends over 15 amino acids. The germline CDR1 and CDR2 sequences are ENHRY and SYGVKD. In DNA form, the CDR3 reads TGTGCCAGCAGTTACCCGGACAGGGGAGACCAGCCCCAGCATTTT. Translating gives CASSYPDRGDQPQHF.

V usage is TRBV6-4 and J usage is TRBJ1-4; D gene ambiguous. The V gene lost 6 bases and the J gene lost 7 bases, with 12 bases spanning the gap. From germline, CDR1 is MRHNA and CDR2 SNTAGT. The CDR3 runs to 13 residues. The DNA of the CDR3 is TGTGCCAGCAGCAATCGTGAGGGTGAAAAACTGTTTTTT. Its protein product is CASSNREGEKLFF.

The chain is built from TRBV5-8 and TRBJ2-2, with D tentatively TRBD2 (6 bases). Germline CDR1 and CDR2: SGHTS and YDEGEE. V lost 4 bases and J lost 0, with 10 bases in between. The CDR3 contains 15 residues. The CDR3 DNA is TGTGCCAGCAGCGCGGGACCGACGAACACCGGGGAGCTGTTTTTT. Its translation is CASSAGPTNTGELFF.

The V and J genes are TRBV2 and TRBJ2-2; 7 bases line up with TRBD2. V shed 7 bases, J shed 0 bases, and the junction held 5 bases outside the gene matches. Germline CDR1 reads SNHLY; CDR2 reads FYNNEI. The CDR3 loop spans 15 amino acids. CDR3 in amino acids: CASTVSGPNTGELFF. CDR3 nucleotides: TGTGCCAGCACCGTTAGCGGGCCGAACACCGGGGAGCTGTTTTTT.

This clonotype appeared many times. V and J are TRBV19 and TRBJ1-3; D gene uncertain. The CDR3 is 14 amino acids. Trimming removed 3 bases from V and 2 bases from J, with 8 bases in between. Germline CDR1 LNHDA, CDR2 SQIVND (reference sequence). The CDR3 nucleotides read TGTGCCAGTAGTATCGGAACAGCTGGAAACACCATATATTTT. This codes for CASSIGTAGNTIYF.

This clonotype was counted ten times or more. The V gene is TRBV9, the J gene TRBJ1-2; 8 nucleotides agree with TRBD1. The trim removed 4 bases at V and 8 bases at J, leaving 7 bases unmatched. The CDR3 is 13 amino acids. CDR1 is SGDLS and CDR2 is YYNGEE in the germline V gene. CDR3: CASSFGQGLGYTF. Written as DNA, the CDR3 is TGTGCCAGCAGCTTTGGACAGGGTCTGGGCTACACCTTC.

This clonotype has a single count. Since the CDR3 does not end with the conserved phenylalanine or tryptophan, this likely comes from a read error. V gene TRBV19 combines with J gene TRBJ1-2, with D unresolved. The CDR3 is 13 amino acids. V lost 3 bases to trimming and J lost 5 bases, with 10 bases between them. Germline V gene data show CDR1 as LNHDA and CDR2 as SQIVND (reference sequence). The CDR3 DNA follows: TGTGCCAGTAGTATTACGGCCCCGTATGGCTACACCTCC. Translated, it gives CASSITAPYGYTS.

The rearrangement uses TRBV19 and TRBJ1-5; TRBD1 aligns across 7 bases. V shed 10 bases and J 6 bases; nucleotides not matched to a gene: 9. This CDR3 is 13 amino acids long. The V gene's germline CDR1 is LNHDA and CDR2 SQIVND (reference sequence). For the CDR3, the DNA is TGTGCCACCAGACAGGGAGGAAGTCAGCCCCAGCATTTT. Protein sequence: CATRQGGSQPQHF.

The chain employs TRBV6-1 and TRBJ2-5; 7 bases line up with TRBD1. This CDR3 is 15 amino acids long. CDR1 is MNHNS and CDR2 is SASEGT in the germline V gene. Trimming removed 8 bases from V and 7 bases from J; junction bases left unmatched: 16. CDR3 nucleotides: TGTGCCAGCCTGACCGGGACAGCCACATTGGGGACCCAGTACTTC. Translation: CASLTGTATLGTQYF.

A remark on this clonotype: A much larger clone lies a single base off, so this may be a read error. The genes are TRBV7-2 and TRBJ2-5; D tentatively fits TRBD1 or TRBD2 (5 bases each). V lost 5 bases, J lost 4 bases, and 14 bases lay in between. Germline V gene sequence: CDR1 SGHTA, CDR2 FQGNSA. The CDR3 runs to 14 residues. The CDR3 region has the DNA TGTGCCAGCAGCCGAGCGGCAGGGCCAGAGACCCAGTACTTC. This gives the protein CASSRAAGPETQYF.